The present TCR beta chain was sequenced within a study of blood T cell repertoires in COVID-19. As processed by the authors: How many nucleated cells were present was estimated from reference gene primer amplification. Some clones are missing from TCRdb's copy, which holds only in-frame ones; the method was immunoSEQ multiplex PCR. That table supplies the V and J calls and clone size; D and trimming were determined from the DNA. The table lists 40,000 to 65,000 clones, more than 60% of them singletons. The CDR3 covers 17 residues. Trimming removed 3 bases from V and 0 bases from J; junction bases left unmatched: 4. Germline V gene sequence: CDR1 SEHNR, CDR2 FQNEAQ (reference sequence).

The sequencing sample was made of peripheral blood. The gene calls are TRBV7-9 and TRBJ2-2; 10 bases agree with TRBD2. The sequence was obtained from a human donor with active or convalescent COVID-19. The donor label of this sample is uncertain. For the CDR3, the DNA is TGTGCCAGCAGCTTCCCGGGACTAGCGACGAACACCGGGGAGCTGTTTTTT. It codes for CASSFPGLATNTGELFF.